Reported below is one T cell receptor (beta chain). Its antigen is undetermined. The data stem from a study of T cells expressing NK-cell markers. Study-wide points: For several donors, the dominant NKG2C+ clonotypes made up about 1.0-7.5% of their CD8+ T cells.

TCRdb reprocessed the 5' RACE reads, keeping one entry per CDR3 protein, no DNA. This table holds roughly 350,000 distinct CDR3 sequences. The CDR3 covers 14 residues. The chain joins TRBV12-3 or TRBV12-4 to TRBJ2-5; TCRdb's assignment of TRBD1 cannot be checked, as there is no DNA. The sample taken for sequencing was blood T cells: a sorted CD56 or NKG2C T cell subset, CD4+ or CD8+ T cells, or bulk PBMC T cells (not recorded which). This receptor was taken from a man aged 18-70 years in good health. The CDR3 sequence: CASSLMDRGQTQYF.